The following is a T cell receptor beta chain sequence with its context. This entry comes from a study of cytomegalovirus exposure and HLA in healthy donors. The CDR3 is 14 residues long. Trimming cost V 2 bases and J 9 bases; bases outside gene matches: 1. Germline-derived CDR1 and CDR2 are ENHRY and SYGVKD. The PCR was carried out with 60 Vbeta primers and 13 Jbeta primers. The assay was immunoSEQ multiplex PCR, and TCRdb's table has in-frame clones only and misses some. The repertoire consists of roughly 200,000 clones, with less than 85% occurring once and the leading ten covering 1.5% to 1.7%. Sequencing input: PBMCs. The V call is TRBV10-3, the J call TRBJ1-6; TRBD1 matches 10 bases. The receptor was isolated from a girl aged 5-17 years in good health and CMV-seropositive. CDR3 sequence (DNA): TGTGCCATCAGTGAGAGGGACAGGGGTTCACCCCTCCACTTT. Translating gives CAISERDRGSPLHF.